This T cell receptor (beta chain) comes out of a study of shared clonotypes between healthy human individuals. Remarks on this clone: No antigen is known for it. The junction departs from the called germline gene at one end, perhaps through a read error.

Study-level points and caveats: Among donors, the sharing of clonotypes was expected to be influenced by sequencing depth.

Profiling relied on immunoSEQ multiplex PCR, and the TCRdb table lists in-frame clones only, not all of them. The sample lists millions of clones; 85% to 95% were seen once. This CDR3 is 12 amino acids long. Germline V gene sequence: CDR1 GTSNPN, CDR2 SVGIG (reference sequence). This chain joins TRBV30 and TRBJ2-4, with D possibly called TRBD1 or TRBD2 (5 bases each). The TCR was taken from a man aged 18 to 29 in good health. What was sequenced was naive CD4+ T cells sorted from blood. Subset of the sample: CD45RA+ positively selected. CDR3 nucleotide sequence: TGTGCCTGGAGTGATGCCGGGACCACACCCTCCTTC. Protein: CAWSDAGTTPSF. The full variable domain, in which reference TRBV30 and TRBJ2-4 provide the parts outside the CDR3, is SQTIHQWPATLVQPVGSPLSLECTVEGTSNPNLYWYRQAAGRGLQLLFYSVGIGQISSEVPQNLSASRPQDRQFILSSKKLLLSDSGFYLCAWSDAGTTPSFGAGTRLSVL.